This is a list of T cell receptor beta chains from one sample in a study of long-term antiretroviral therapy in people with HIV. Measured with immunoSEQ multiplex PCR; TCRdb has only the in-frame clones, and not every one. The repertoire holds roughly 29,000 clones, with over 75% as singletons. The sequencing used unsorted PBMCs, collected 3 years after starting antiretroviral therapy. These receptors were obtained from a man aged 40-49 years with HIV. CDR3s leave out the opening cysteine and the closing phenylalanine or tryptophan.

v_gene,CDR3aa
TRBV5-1,ASSFGTGHTGELF
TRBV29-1,SVEGGSYTEAF
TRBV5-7,ASSLRQGAKETQY
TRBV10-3,AIGEPLTSGRLNEQF
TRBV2,ASTETSGEPYNEQF
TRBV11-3,ASSLGLFGTRGDQETQY
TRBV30,AWSIVDSYGYT
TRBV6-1,ASSERANREQF
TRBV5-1,ASSSQGAAEQY
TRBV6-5,ASSQRQGTEAF
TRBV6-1,ASSASSSQITKHIKQY
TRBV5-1,ASSLAPSDEQF
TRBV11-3,ASSRPGISEKLF
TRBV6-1,ASSDGTPLHTGELF
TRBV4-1,ASSQDGGQGPGISNQPQH
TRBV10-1,ASSEGGATDTQY
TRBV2,ASSERGQGRTQY
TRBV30,AWSTGVRGTEAF
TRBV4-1,ASSQPSDVWPTGELF
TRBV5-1,ASSPGGSEQY
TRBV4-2,ASSQDLALGLAGGPRQTQY
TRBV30,AWGLGAGANVLT
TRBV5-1,ASKRDSPTGGGREQY
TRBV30,AWTSGQETQY
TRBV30,AWSVPGGLTDTQY
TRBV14,ASSQSRFLGNTIY
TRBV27,ASSQQGAMNTEAF
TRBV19,ASSIVVGSNGEDTQY